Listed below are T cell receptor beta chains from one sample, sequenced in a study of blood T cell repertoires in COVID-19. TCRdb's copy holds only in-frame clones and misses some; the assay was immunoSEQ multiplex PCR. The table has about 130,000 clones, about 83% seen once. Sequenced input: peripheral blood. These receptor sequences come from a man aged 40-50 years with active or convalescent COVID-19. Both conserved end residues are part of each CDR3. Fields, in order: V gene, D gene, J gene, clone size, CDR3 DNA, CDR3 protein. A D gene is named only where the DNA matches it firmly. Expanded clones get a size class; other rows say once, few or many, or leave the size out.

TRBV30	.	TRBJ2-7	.	TGTGCCTGGAGCGGGATGTGGACTGCATCCTACGAGCAGTACTTC	CAWSGMWTASYEQYF
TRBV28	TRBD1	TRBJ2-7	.	TGTGCCAGCAGTTCGCCGGGACAGGGGGACTACGAGCAGTACTTC	CASSSPGQGDYEQYF
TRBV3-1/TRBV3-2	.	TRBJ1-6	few	TGTGCCAGCAGCCAAGACGTTTCACCCCTCCACTTT	CASSQDVSPLHF
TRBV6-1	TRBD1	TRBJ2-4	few	TGTGCCAGCAGTGAAGCAGGAGGACAGGGGGGAAACAAAAACATTCAGTACTTC	CASSEAGGQGGNKNIQYF
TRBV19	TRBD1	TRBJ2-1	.	TGTGCCAGTAGTATAGGCGGGACAGGGATCCGTGAGCAGTTCTTC	CASSIGGTGIREQFF
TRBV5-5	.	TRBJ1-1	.	TGTGCCAGCAGCTTGCCCCCGGTGATGAACACTGAAGCTTTCTTT	CASSLPPVMNTEAFF
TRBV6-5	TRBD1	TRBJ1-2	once	TGTGCCAGCAGCAATACAGGGGTCGGGTATGGCTACACCTTC	CASSNTGVGYGYTF
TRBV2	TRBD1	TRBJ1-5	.	TGTGCCAGCAGATTCGACAGGGCCAATCAGCCCCAGCATTTT	CASRFDRANQPQHF
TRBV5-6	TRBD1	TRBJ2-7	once	TGTGCCAGCAGCTTGGGGGACAGGGGGTACGAGCAGTACTTC	CASSLGDRGYEQYF
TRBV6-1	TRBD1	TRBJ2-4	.	TGTGCCAGCAGTGAAGTCGGGACAGGGGGCGCCAAAAACATTCAGTACTTC	CASSEVGTGGAKNIQYF
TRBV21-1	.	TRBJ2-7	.	TGTGCCAGCAGCACGGGCGGGGGTTACTCCTACGAGCAGTACTTC	CASSTGGGYSYEQYF
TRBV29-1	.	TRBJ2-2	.	TGCAGCGTTGGGTGGCAGGCTACCGGGGAGCTGTTTTTT	CSVGWQATGELFF
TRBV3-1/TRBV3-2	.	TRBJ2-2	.	TGTGCCAGCAGCCAAACGGGTGCCACCGGGGAGCTGTTTTTT	CASSQTGATGELFF
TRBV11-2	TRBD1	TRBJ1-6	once	TGTGCCAGCAGCTTAGTATCGGGACAGGGCAATTCACCCCTCCACTTT	CASSLVSGQGNSPLHF